Here is one T cell receptor (beta chain) with its context. The data were taken from a study of blood T cell repertoires in COVID-19. The wider study: Sample material is recorded as cDNA or gDNA derived from T cells, B-cell-depleted T cells, or PBMCs.

The CDR3 is 14 amino acids. Germline trimming cut 2 bases from V and 6 bases from J; bases unmatched to any gene: 2. Germline lookup yields CDR1 LGHDT and CDR2 YNNKEL (reference sequence). Original analysis: By means of reference gene primer amplification, nucleated cell counts were estimated. The repertoire was sequenced with immunoSEQ multiplex PCR; TCRdb's copy has only in-frame clones and lacks some. V, J and clone size are taken as reported in that table, and D and trimming were inferred from the DNA itself. The sample consists of hundreds of thousands of clones, more than 90% of them appearing once.

What was sequenced was PBMCs or T cells enriched from blood (not recorded which). The chain recombines TRBV3-1 (or the pseudogene TRBV3-2) with TRBJ2-3; TRBD2 agrees at 10 bases. The source of this sequence is a man aged 60-69 years who had recovered from COVID-19. The CDR3 sequence: CASSQTTSGDTQYF. The CDR3 nucleotides are TGTGCCAGCAGCCAAACGACTAGCGGGGATACGCAGTATTTT.